This T cell receptor beta chain was captured in a study of control samples from healthy donors and cancer patients. Germline CDR1 reads LNHDA; CDR2 reads SQIVND (reference sequence). CDR3 length: 15 amino acids. V lost 5 bases to trimming and J lost 6 bases; unmatched junction nucleotides: 12. TCRdb keeps only in-frame clones here, not all; method: immunoSEQ multiplex PCR. This table has some 150,000 clones, about 94% appearing once. This clone was seen just once. The sequenced sample was PBMCs. V is TRBV19 and J is TRBJ1-1, with TRBD1 matching 7 bases. The receptor was derived from a man between 60 and 75 years old with colorectal cancer. The CDR3 DNA reads as TGTGCCAGTAGTGCCACAACAGGGGCGGGCTCTGAAGCTTTCTTT. This codes for CASSATTGAGSEAFF.